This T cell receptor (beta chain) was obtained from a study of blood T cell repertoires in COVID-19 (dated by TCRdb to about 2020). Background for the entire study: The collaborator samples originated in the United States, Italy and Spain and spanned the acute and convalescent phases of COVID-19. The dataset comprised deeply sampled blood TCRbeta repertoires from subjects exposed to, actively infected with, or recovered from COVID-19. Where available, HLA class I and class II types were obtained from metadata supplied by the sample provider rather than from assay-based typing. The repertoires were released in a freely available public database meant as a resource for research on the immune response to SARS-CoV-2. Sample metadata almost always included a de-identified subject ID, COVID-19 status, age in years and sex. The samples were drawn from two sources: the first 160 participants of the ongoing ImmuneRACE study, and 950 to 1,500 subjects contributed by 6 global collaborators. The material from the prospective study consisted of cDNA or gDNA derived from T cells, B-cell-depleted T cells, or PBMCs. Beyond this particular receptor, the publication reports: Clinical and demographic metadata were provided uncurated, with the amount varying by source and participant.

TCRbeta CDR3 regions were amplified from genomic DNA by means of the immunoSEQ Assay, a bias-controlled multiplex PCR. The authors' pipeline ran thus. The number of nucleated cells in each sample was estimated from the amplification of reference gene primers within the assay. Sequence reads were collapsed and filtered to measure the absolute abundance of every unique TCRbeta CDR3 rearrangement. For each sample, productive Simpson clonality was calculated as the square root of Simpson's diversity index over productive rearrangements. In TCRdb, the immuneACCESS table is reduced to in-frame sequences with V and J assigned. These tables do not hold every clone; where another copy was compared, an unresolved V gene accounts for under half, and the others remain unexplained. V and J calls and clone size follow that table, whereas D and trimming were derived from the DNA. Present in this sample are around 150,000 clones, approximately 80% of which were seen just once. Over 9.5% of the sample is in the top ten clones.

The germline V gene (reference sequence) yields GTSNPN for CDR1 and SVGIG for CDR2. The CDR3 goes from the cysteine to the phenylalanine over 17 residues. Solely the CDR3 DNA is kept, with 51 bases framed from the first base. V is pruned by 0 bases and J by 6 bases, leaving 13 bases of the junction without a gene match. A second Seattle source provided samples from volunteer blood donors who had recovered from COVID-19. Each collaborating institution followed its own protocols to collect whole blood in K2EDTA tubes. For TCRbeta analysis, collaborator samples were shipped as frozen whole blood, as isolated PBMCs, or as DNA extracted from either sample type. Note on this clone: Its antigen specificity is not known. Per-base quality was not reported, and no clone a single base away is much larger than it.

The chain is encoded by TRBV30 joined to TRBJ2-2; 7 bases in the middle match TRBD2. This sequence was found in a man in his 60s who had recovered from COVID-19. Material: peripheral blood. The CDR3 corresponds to CAWSVSASGRLAGELFF. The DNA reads TGTGCCTGGAGTGTATCGGCTAGCGGCCGCCTGGCCGGGGAGCTGTTTTTT.